Below are 22 T cell receptor beta chains sequenced from a single sample in a study of cytomegalovirus exposure and HLA in healthy donors. Data came from immunoSEQ multiplex PCR; TCRdb stores just in-frame clones and leaves some out. Counted here are 150,000 to 180,000 clones, less than 90% occurring once; the ten biggest clones make up around 24%. The material sequenced was PBMCs. The source of these receptors is a man between 18 and 29 years old in good health and CMV-seropositive.

V is TRBV6-6 and J is TRBJ1-1; 7 nucleotides match TRBD1. This CDR3 region has 14 residues. Germline CDR1 is MNHNY and CDR2 is SVGAGI (reference sequence). V dropped 2 bases and J dropped 2; count of bases not matched to a gene: 2. CDR3 DNA: TGTGCCAGCAGTTACGGACAGGTAAACACTGAAGCTTTCTTT. Amino acids: CASSYGQVNTEAFF.

CDR3 loop: CASSGGAAYEQYF. In DNA, the CDR3 is TGTGCCAGCAGTGGCGGGGCCGCCTACGAGCAGTACTTC. The chain is built from TRBV27 and TRBJ2-7, with a possible D match to TRBD2 (6 bases). Deletions cut 5 bases from V and 2 bases from J, with 10 bases between. Germline V gives CDR1 MNHEY, CDR2 SMNVEV (reference sequence). The CDR3 is 13 residues long.

The chain is built from TRBV9 and TRBJ2-3, with a weak D call TRBD2 (6 bases). The CDR3 contains 15 residues. Trimming shortened V by 3 bases and J by 2 bases, and 13 bases separated the two germline ends. Germline values: CDR1 SGDLS, CDR2 YYNGEE. Here the CDR3 reads CASSGDGEVTDTQYF. The CDR3 DNA reads TGTGCCAGCAGCGGAGATGGGGAGGTCACAGATACGCAGTATTTT. The variable domain in full, completed from reference TRBV9 and TRBJ2-3, reads DSGVTQTPKHLITATGQRVTLRCSPRSGDLSVYWYQQSLDQGLQFLIQYYNGEERAKGNILERFSAQQFPDLHSELNLSSLELGDSALYFCASSGDGEVTDTQYFGPGTRLTVL.

This chain joins TRBV5-6 and TRBJ1-6, with D possibly TRBD1 on 6 matching bases. Germline V gene sequence: CDR1 SGHDT, CDR2 YYEEEE. The CDR3 is made up of 14 amino acids. Trimming shortened V by 4 bases and J by 10 bases, and 15 bases separated the two germline ends. The CDR3 region has the DNA TGTGCCAGCAGCCTTTCGACAGGCGGGTCACCCCTCCACTTT. Translated: CASSLSTGGSPLHF.

This clone has only one observation. The junction departs from germline at one end; a sequencing error may be responsible. The gene calls are TRBV6-5 and TRBJ1-2; D remains ambiguous. Germline CDR1 is MNHEY and CDR2 is SVGAGI. There are 15 residues in the CDR3. The CDR3 bases are TGTGCCAGCAGTTATAGCCGGCCGGGAAGTTATGCCTACACCTTC. Protein product: CASSYSRPGSYAYTF.

The genes are TRBV13 and TRBJ2-1; 8 positions match TRBD2. J gave up 10 bases and V 1 base, and 6 bases lay outside the gene matches. Germline V gives CDR1 PRHDT, CDR2 FYEKMQ (reference sequence). CDR3 length equals 14 residues. The CDR3 DNA is TGTGCCAGCAGCTTAGAGGGGCGGGGGGCAGAGCAGTTCTTC. As protein: CASSLEGRGAEQFF. Supplemented by reference TRBV13 and TRBJ2-1, the full variable domain reads AAGVIQSPRHLIKEKRETATLKCYPIPRHDTVYWYQQGPGQDPQFLISFYEKMQSDKGSIPDRFSAQQFSDYHSELNMSSLELGDSALYFCASSLEGRGAEQFFGPGTRLTVL.

The chain recombines TRBV7-8 with TRBJ2-1; the D is unclear. CDR3 size: 13 residues. The V end was cut by 2 bases, the J end by 8 bases, with 10 bases between. The germline V gene encodes CDR1 SGHVS and CDR2 FQNEAQ. The chain's CDR3 is CASSLRRRDEQFF. CDR3 nucleotides: TGTGCCAGCAGCTTAAGAAGACGGGATGAGCAGTTCTTC.

This clone was seen a single time. This sequence joins TRBV7-9 and TRBJ2-1; D is possibly TRBD1 (5 bases). Germline CDR1 SEHNR, CDR2 FQNEAQ (reference sequence). Trimming shortened V by 5 bases and J by 3 bases, and 8 bases separated the two germline ends. The CDR3 totals 13 residues. For the CDR3, the DNA is TGTGCCAGCAGCCCCGACAGCTACAATGAGCAGTTCTTC. This encodes CASSPDSYNEQFF.

This chain links TRBV7-2 with TRBJ2-5, with D perhaps matching TRBD2 (6 bases). The end of the DNA fits TRBJ2-7 better, so the J call may be wrong. Germline CDR1 and CDR2: SGHTA and FQGNSA. The CDR3 is made up of 15 amino acids. The CDR3 DNA is TGTGCCAGCAGCTTTCGGAATAGCGGACCCTACGAGCAGTACTTC. Translating gives CASSFRNSGPYEQYF.

The genes are TRBV27 and TRBJ1-5; 8 bases map to TRBD1. Germline V gene sequence: CDR1 MNHEY, CDR2 SMNVEV (reference sequence). The V and J ends lost 3 bases and 6 bases, in that order; junction bases with no gene match: 10. The CDR3 runs 16 residues. CDR3 loop: CASSLGGRGRGQPQHF. The CDR3 bases are TGTGCCAGCAGTTTGGGTGGCAGGGGGCGCGGTCAGCCCCAGCATTTT.

The V and J genes are TRBV5-4 and TRBJ2-7, with 11 bases identical to TRBD1. From germline, CDR1 is SGHNT and CDR2 YYREEE (reference sequence). CDR3 length: 14 amino acids. V gave up 6 bases and J gave up 5 bases; unmatched junction bases: 7. CDR3 DNA sequence: TGTGCCAGCAACCGGGACAGGGGGAGGAACGAGCAGTACTTC. Encoded protein: CASNRDRGRNEQYF.

The rearrangement joins TRBV7-2 to TRBJ1-1; 10 bases are a match to TRBD1. The CDR3 consists of 13 residues. Germline lookup yields CDR1 SGHTA and CDR2 FQGNSA. The V gene end was trimmed by 3 bases and the J gene end by 5 bases; junction bases not matched to a gene: 0. In nucleotides, the CDR3 is TGTGCCAGCAGCTTGGACAGGGGGACTGAAGCTTTCTTT. This sequence encodes CASSLDRGTEAFF.

To note about this clone: This is likely an artifact of a read error, given a far larger clone one base away. This CDR3 reads CASSWGGTDTQYF. CDR3 in DNA: TGTGCCAGCAGTTGGGGGGGCACAGATACGCAGTATTTT. The genes are TRBV6-5 and TRBJ2-3; D may be TRBD2 (6 bases). The V and J ends lost 4 bases and 1 base respectively, with 6 bases between them. The germline V gene has CDR1 MNHEY and CDR2 SVGAGI. This CDR3 has 13 residues.

The rearrangement uses TRBV7-2 and TRBJ1-2; the match to TRBD1 covers 7 bases. V was clipped by 6 bases and J by 7 bases; unmatched bases: 11. The CDR3 is 14 residues long. Germline CDR1 is SGHTA and CDR2 is FQGNSA. CDR3 protein: CASRHGQETPGYTF. The CDR3 nucleotides read TGTGCCAGCAGACACGGACAGGAAACTCCTGGCTACACCTTC.

The V call is TRBV6-5, the J call TRBJ1-1; 9 positions agree with TRBD1. The CDR3 sequence is 15 residues long. Germline loops: CDR1 MNHEY, CDR2 SVGAGI. V lost 5 bases and J lost 1; bases outside the gene matches: 5. The CDR3 is CASSTPGQGNTEAFF. The DNA of the CDR3 is TGTGCCAGCAGTACGCCGGGACAGGGGAACACTGAAGCTTTCTTT.

This clone has a single count. The rearrangement uses TRBV6-5 and TRBJ1-2; 7 positions match TRBD1. CDR1 is MNHEY, CDR2 SVGAGI, per germline. The CDR3 is 13 residues long. The V segment lost 2 bases and the J segment 8 bases; nucleotides outside the gene matches: 5. CDR3 in DNA: TGTGCCAGCAGTTACGGGCAGGGGGACGGCTACACCTTC. Residues: CASSYGQGDGYTF.

The chain couples TRBV5-1 to TRBJ1-1; D gene uncertain. The CDR3 spans 15 residues. With 4 bases removed from V and 2 bases from J, the gap between germline ends came to 15 bases. Germline assignment: CDR1 SGHRS and CDR2 YFSETQ. The CDR3 loop reads CASSPGGGSNTEAFF. The CDR3 nucleotides read TGCGCCAGCAGCCCTGGCGGAGGGTCCAACACTGAAGCTTTCTTT.

The chain has TRBV9 and TRBJ2-3; 9 positions match TRBD1. The CDR3 is 15 residues long. V lost 4 bases and J lost 2; bases outside the gene matches: 5. CDR1 is SGDLS and CDR2 is YYNGEE in the germline V gene. In DNA, the CDR3 is TGTGCCAGCAGCCCCGGGACAGGGAACACAGATACGCAGTATTTT. The encoded protein is CASSPGTGNTDTQYF.

This chain's CDR3 is CSVTGGGYEQYF. In nucleotides, the CDR3 is TGCAGCGTTACTGGGGGCGGGTACGAGCAGTACTTC. This sequence joins TRBV29-1 and TRBJ2-7, with D possibly being TRBD1 (6 bases). This CDR3 is built from 12 residues. Per germline, CDR1 SQVTM and CDR2 ANQGSEA. Trimming cost V 5 bases and J 4 bases, with 12 bases left between them.

V and J are TRBV13 and TRBJ1-1; no reliable D call. The CDR3 contains 14 residues. Germline-derived CDR1 and CDR2 are PRHDT and FYEKMQ (reference sequence). The ends were cut back, 2 bases at V and 2 bases at J, with 9 bases in the middle. The CDR3 region has the DNA TGTGCCAGCAGCTTACAGGAACTTAACACTGAAGCTTTCTTT. This sequence encodes CASSLQELNTEAFF.

This clone showed up just once. The J gene is TRBJ2-7, the V gene TRBV6-5, with TRBD1 identical over 8 bases. CDR1 is MNHEY and CDR2 is SVGAGI in the germline V gene. The length of the CDR3 is 12 residues. Trimming at V came to 6 bases and at J to 5 bases, leaving 3 bases not matched to a gene. The DNA for the CDR3 is TGTGCCAGCAGCCCGACAGGGGACGAGCAGTACTTC. Its protein is CASSPTGDEQYF.

The chain recombines TRBV5-1 with TRBJ1-1, with 8 nucleotides matching TRBD1. Trimming cost V 4 bases and J 0 bases; bases outside gene matches: 8. CDR1 and CDR2 (germline): SGHRS, YFSETQ. The CDR3 has 16 residues. The CDR3 loop reads CASSGRTGLMNTEAFF. CDR3 sequence (DNA): TGCGCCAGCAGCGGTCGGACAGGGCTCATGAACACTGAAGCTTTCTTT.